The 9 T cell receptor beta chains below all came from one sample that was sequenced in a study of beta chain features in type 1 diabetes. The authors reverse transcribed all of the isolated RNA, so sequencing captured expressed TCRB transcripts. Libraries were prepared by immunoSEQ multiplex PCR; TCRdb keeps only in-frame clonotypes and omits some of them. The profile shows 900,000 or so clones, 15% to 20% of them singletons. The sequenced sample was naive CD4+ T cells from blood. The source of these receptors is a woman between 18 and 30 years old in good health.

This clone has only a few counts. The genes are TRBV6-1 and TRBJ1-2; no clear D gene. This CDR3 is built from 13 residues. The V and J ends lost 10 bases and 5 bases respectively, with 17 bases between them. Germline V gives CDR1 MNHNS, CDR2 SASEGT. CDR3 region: CATRSTDGYGYTF. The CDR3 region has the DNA TGTGCCACCCGCAGCACGGATGGATATGGCTACACCTTC.

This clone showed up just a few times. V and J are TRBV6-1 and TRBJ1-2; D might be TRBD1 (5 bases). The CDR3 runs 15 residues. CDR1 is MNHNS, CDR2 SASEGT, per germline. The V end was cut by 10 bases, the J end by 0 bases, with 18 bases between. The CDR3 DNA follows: TGTGCCACATCAGGGCCTCTCCGAACTAACTATGGCTACACCTTC. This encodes CATSGPLRTNYGYTF.

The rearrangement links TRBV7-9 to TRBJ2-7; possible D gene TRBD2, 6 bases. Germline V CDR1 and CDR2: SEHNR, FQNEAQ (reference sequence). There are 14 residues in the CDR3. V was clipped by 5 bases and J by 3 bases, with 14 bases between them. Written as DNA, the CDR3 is TGTGCCAGCAGCCCTCGGGCGGGGCACTACGAGCAGTACTTC. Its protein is CASSPRAGHYEQYF.

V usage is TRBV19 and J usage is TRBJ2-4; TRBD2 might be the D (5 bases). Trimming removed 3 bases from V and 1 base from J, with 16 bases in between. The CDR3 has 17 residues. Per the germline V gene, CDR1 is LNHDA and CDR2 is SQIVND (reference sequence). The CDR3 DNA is TGTGCCAGTAGTATGAATAGCGCCGGGGTTGCCAAAAACATTCAGTACTTC. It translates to CASSMNSAGVAKNIQYF.

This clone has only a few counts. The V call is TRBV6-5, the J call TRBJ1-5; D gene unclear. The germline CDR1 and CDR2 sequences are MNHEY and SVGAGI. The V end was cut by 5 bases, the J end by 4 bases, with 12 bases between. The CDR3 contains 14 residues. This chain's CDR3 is CASSPSVGNQPQHF. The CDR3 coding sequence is TGTGCCAGCAGTCCTTCAGTGGGGAATCAGCCCCAGCATTTT.

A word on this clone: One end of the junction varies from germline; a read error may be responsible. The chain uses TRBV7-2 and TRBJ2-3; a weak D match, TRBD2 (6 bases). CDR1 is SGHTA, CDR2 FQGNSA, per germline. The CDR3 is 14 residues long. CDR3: CASSPIGLPNTRYF. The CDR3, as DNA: TGTGCCAGCAGCCCGATCGGACTACCTAATACGCGGTATTTT.

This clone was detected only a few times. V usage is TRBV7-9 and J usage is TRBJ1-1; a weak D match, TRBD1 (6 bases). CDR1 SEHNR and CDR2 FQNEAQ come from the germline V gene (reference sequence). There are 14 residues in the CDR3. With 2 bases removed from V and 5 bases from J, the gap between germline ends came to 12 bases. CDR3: CASSLRGDKTEAFF. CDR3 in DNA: TGTGCCAGCAGCTTACGGGGGGACAAAACTGAAGCTTTCTTT. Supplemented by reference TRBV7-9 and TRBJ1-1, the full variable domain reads DTGVSQNPRHKITKRGQNVTFRCDPISEHNRLYWYRQTLGQGPEFLTYFQNEAQLEKSRLLSDRFSAERPKGSFSTLEIQRTEQGDSAMYLCASSLRGDKTEAFFGQGTRLTVV.

The CDR3 loop is CASSFAFTGYTF. The CDR3 DNA reads TGTGCCAGCAGTTTTGCCTTCACAGGCTACACCTTC. The chain uses TRBV28 and TRBJ1-2; D not resolved. The germline V gene encodes CDR1 MDHEN and CDR2 SYDVKM. The CDR3 spans 12 residues. V dropped 3 bases and J dropped 8 bases, with 10 bases sitting between them.

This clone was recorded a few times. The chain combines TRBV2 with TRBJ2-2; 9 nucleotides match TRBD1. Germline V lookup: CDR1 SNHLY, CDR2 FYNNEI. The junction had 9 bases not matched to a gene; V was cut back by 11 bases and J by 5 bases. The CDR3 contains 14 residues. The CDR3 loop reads CALLSGTGTGELFF. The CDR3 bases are TGTGCCCTTTTATCCGGGACAGGGACCGGGGAGCTGTTTTTT.